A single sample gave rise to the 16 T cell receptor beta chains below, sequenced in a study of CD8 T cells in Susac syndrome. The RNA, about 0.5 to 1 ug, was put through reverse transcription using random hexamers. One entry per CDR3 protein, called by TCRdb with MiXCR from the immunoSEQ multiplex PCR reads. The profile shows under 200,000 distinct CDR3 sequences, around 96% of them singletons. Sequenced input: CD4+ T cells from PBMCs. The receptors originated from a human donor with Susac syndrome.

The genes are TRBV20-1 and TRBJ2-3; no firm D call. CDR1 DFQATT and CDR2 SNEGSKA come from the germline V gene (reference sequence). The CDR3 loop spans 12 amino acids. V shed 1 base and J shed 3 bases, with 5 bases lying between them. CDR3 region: CSARVRTDTQYF. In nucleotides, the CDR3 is TGCAGTGCTAGAGTCAGGACAGATACGCAGTATTTT.

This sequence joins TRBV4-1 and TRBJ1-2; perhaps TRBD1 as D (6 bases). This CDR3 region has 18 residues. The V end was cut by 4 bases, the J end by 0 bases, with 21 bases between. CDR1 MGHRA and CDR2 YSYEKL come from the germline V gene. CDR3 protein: CASSLFAQGHPSNYGYTF. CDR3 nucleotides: TGCGCCAGCAGCCTGTTCGCGCAGGGACATCCTTCTAACTATGGCTACACCTTC.

CDR3 loop: CATSDTLGGVWDTGELFF. CDR3 nucleotides: TGTGCCACCAGTGATACGCTGGGGGGCGTGTGGGACACCGGGGAGCTGTTTTTT. The chain employs TRBV24-1 and TRBJ2-2; D tentatively fits TRBD1 or TRBD2 (6 bases each). Per the germline V gene, CDR1 is KGHDR and CDR2 is SFDVKD. CDR3 size: 18 residues. V gave up 3 bases and J gave up 3 bases, with 19 bases separating them.

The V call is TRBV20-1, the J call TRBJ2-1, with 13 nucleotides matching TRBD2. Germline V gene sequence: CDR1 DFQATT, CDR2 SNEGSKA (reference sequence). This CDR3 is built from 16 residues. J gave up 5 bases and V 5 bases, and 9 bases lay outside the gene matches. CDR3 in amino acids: CSADRTGTSGNNEQFF. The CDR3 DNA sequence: TGCAGTGCTGATCGAACCGGGACTAGCGGGAACAATGAGCAGTTCTTC.

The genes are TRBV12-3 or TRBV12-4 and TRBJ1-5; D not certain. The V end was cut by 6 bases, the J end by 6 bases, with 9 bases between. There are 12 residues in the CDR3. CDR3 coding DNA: TGTGCCAGCAGCCTCTCGAGTCAGCCCCAGCATTTT. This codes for CASSLSSQPQHF.

CDR3 amino acids: CASSQVTRGGTGELFF. In DNA form, the CDR3 reads TGTGCCAGCAGCCAAGTGACAAGGGGAGGCACCGGGGAGCTGTTTTTT. The rearrangement joins TRBV3-1 to TRBJ2-2; D perhaps matches TRBD2 (6 bases). V dropped 1 base and J dropped 4 bases, with 13 bases sitting between them. This CDR3 is built from 16 residues. Germline V gene lookup returns CDR1 LGHDT and CDR2 YNNKEL (reference sequence).

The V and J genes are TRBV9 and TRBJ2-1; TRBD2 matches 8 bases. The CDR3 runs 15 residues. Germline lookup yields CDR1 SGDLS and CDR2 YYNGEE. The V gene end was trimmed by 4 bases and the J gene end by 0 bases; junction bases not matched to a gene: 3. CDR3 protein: CASSPREGSYNEQFF. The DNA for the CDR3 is TGTGCCAGCAGCCCCCGGGAGGGCTCCTACAATGAGCAGTTCTTC.

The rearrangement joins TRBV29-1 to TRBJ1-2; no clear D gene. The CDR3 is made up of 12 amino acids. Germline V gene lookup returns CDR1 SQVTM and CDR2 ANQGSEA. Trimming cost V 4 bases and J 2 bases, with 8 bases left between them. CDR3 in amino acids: CSVGAENYGYTF. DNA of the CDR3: TGCAGCGTTGGGGCAGAAAACTATGGCTACACCTTC.

The CDR3 loop is CAWSVLAGEDEQYF. CDR3 coding DNA: TGTGCCTGGAGTGTACTAGCGGGAGAGGACGAGCAGTACTTC. This chain links TRBV30 with TRBJ2-7, with 11 bases that match TRBD2. The CDR3 runs to 14 residues. Germline lookup yields CDR1 GTSNPN and CDR2 SVGIG (reference sequence). V lost 0 bases to trimming and J lost 5 bases; unmatched junction nucleotides: 3.

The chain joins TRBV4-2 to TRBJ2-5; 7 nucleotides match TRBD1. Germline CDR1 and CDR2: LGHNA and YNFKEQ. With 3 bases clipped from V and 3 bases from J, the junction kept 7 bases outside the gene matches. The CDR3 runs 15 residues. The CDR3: CASSQRGQPEETQYF. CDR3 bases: TGTGCCAGCAGCCAGAGGGGACAGCCAGAAGAGACCCAGTACTTC.

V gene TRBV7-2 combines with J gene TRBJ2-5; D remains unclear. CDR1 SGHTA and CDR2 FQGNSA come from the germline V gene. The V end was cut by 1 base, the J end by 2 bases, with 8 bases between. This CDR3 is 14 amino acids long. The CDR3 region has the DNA TGTGCCAGCAGCTTAGAACAGCTGCAAGAGACCCAGTACTTC. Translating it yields CASSLEQLQETQYF.

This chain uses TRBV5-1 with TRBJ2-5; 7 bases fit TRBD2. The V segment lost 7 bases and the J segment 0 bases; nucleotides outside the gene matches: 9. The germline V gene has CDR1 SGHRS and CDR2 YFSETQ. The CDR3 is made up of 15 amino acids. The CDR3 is CASSLNGGYQETQYF. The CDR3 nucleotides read TGCGCCAGCTCCCTGAACGGGGGGTACCAAGAGACCCAGTACTTC.

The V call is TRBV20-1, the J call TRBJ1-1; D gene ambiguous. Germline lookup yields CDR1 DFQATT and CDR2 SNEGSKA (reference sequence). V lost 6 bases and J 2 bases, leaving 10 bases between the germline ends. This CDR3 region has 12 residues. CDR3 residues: CSAETDNTEAFF. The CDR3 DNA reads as TGCAGTGCAGAAACAGACAACACTGAAGCTTTCTTT.

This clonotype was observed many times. This CDR3 reads CASSDRGNTEAFF. The CDR3 coding sequence is TGTGCCAGCAGTGACAGGGGGAACACTGAAGCTTTCTTT. The genes are TRBV6-1 and TRBJ1-1; a weak D match, TRBD1 (6 bases). Looked up from germline, CDR1 is MNHNS and CDR2 is SASEGT. V lost 3 bases, J lost 1 base, and 6 bases lay in between. This CDR3 has 13 amino acids.

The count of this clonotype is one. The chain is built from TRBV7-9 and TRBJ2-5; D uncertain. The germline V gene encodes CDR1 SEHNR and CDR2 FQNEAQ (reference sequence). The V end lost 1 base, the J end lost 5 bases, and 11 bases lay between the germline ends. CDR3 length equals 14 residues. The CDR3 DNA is TGTGCCAGCAGCTTAGGGGAAGCCTGGGAGACCCAGTACTTC. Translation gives CASSLGEAWETQYF.

The CDR3 region is CASSLPGGGSGYTF. In DNA form, the CDR3 reads TGCGCCAGCAGCTTACCAGGTGGGGGCTCTGGCTACACCTTC. The chain couples TRBV5-1 to TRBJ1-2, with a tentative D call TRBD1 (6 bases). The CDR3 runs 14 residues. Trimming shortened V by 2 bases and J by 7 bases, and 15 bases separated the two germline ends. Looked up from germline, CDR1 is SGHRS and CDR2 is YFSETQ.